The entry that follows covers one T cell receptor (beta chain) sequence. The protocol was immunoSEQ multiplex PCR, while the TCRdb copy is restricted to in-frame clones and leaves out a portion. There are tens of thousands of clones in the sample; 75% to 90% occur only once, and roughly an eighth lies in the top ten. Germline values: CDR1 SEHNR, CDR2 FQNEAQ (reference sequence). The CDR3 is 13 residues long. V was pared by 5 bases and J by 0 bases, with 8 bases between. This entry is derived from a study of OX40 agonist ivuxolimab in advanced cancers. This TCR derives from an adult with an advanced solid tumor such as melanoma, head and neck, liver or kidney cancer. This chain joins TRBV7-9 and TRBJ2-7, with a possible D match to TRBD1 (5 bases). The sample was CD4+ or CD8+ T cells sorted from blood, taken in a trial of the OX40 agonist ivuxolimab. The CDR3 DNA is TGTGCCAGCAGCACAGACAGCTCCTACGAGCAGTACTTC. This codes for CASSTDSSYEQYF. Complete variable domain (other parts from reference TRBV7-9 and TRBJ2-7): DTGVSQNPRHKITKRGQNVTFRCDPISEHNRLYWYRQTLGQGPEFLTYFQNEAQLEKSRLLSDRFSAERPKGSFSTLEIQRTEQGDSAMYLCASSTDSSYEQYFGPGTRLTVT.